The rows below give T cell receptor beta chains drawn from one sample of a study of cytotoxic CD8 clonotypes in ibrutinib-treated CLL. Clones were read by immunoSEQ multiplex PCR, and TCRdb kept only the in-frame ones, dropping some. The repertoire consists of over 45,000 clones, with 50% to 70% occurring once and the leading ten covering about 24%. The specimen was PBMCs, collected at disease progression, from a patient treated with ibrutinib. The receptors were sampled from a human donor with chronic lymphocytic leukemia. Each CDR3 is given with its conserved first and last residue. The D gene is left open where the match is weak. Expanded clones get a size class; other rows say once, few or many, or leave the size out.

v_gene	j_gene	abundance	d_gene	CDR3aa	CDR3nt
TRBV6-5	TRBJ1-2	-	-	CATTPLDSRGYGYTF	TGTGCCACCACACCGCTCGACAGTCGCGGCTATGGCTACACCTTC
TRBV11-2	TRBJ1-5	few	-	CASSLVSGPHQPQHF	TGTGCCAGCAGCTTAGTTTCAGGGCCGCATCAGCCCCAGCATTTT
TRBV9	TRBJ2-7	-	-	CASSPDSSSYEQYF	TGTGCCAGCAGCCCTGACAGCTCCTCCTACGAGCAGTACTTC
TRBV7-7	TRBJ2-7	few	-	CASSRGLGASYEQYF	TGTGCCAGCAGCAGGGGCTTGGGGGCCTCCTACGAGCAGTACTTC
TRBV10-3	TRBJ2-5	-	-	CAISTQGGEETQYF	TGTGCCATCAGTACACAGGGGGGGGAAGAGACCCAGTACTTC
TRBV25-1	TRBJ1-3	-	TRBD1	CASSHAPGQGTSGNTIYF	TGTGCCAGCAGTCACGCACCGGGACAGGGGACGTCTGGAAACACCATATATTTT
TRBV4-1	TRBJ2-1	-	TRBD1	CASSRYRGQGYEQFF	TGCGCCAGCAGCCGGTACCGGGGACAGGGCTATGAGCAGTTCTTC
TRBV4-2	TRBJ2-6	-	TRBD1	CASSQVTGAISGANVLTF	TGTGCCAGCAGCCAAGTGACAGGGGCCATCTCTGGGGCCAACGTCCTGACTTTC
TRBV11-2	TRBJ1-5	-	-	CASSAGNQPQHF	TGTGCCAGCAGCGCGGGGAATCAGCCCCAGCATTTT
TRBV5-1	TRBJ2-7	-	-	CASSLDSYFYEQYF	TGCGCCAGCAGCTTGGATTCCTATTTCTACGAGCAGTACTTC
TRBV2	TRBJ1-3	-	-	CASSEATAGNTIYF	TGTGCCAGCAGTGAAGCGACCGCTGGAAACACCATATATTTT
TRBV30	TRBJ2-7	-	TRBD2	CAWSRGRSYEQYF	TGTGCCTGGAGTCGCGGGAGATCCTACGAGCAGTACTTC
TRBV6-1	TRBJ1-5	-	-	CASENRGIQPQHF	TGTGCCAGCGAGAATAGGGGGATTCAGCCCCAGCATTTT
TRBV6-5	TRBJ2-1	-	TRBD2	CAIGVAGEYEQFF	TGTGCCATAGGGGTAGCGGGAGAGTATGAGCAGTTCTTC
TRBV29-1	TRBJ1-2	few	-	CSLGGYTF	TGCAGCTTAGGAGGCTACACCTTC
TRBV6-1	TRBJ2-3	-	TRBD2	CASSEGGVADTQYF	TGTGCCAGCAGTGAGGGAGGGGTGGCAGATACGCAGTATTTT
TRBV7-6	TRBJ2-7	few	-	CASSLGAGVGYEQYF	TGTGCCAGCAGCTTAGGGGCAGGGGTAGGCTACGAGCAGTACTTC
TRBV7-2	TRBJ2-7	-	TRBD2	CASSSERGGLYEQYF	TGTGCCAGCAGCTCGGAGCGGGGGGGCCTCTACGAGCAGTACTTC
TRBV19	TRBJ1-2	-	-	CASSPGHTSRVDGYTF	TGTGCCAGTAGTCCGGGACACACGTCGAGAGTGGATGGCTACACCTTC
TRBV30	TRBJ1-1	-	-	CAWSIWTEAFF	TGTGCCTGGAGTATCTGGACTGAAGCTTTCTTT
TRBV30	TRBJ1-5	-	-	CAWSVSRGQPQHF	TGTGCCTGGAGTGTTTCAAGGGGTCAGCCCCAGCATTTT
TRBV7-6	TRBJ2-7	-	TRBD2	CASSLISGTRYDEQYF	TGTGCCAGCAGCTTAATTTCCGGGACTAGGTACGACGAGCAGTACTTC
TRBV6-5	TRBJ2-7	-	-	CASSYPNSYEQYF	TGTGCCAGCAGTTACCCGAATTCCTACGAGCAGTACTTC
TRBV5-1	TRBJ2-5	-	-	CASSLGGDRVQETQYF	TGCGCCAGCAGCCTGGGCGGAGACAGAGTCCAAGAGACCCAGTACTTC
TRBV7-2	TRBJ2-3	once	-	CASSKNLLTSDTQYF	TGTGCCAGCAGCAAAAACTTACTTACGTCAGATACGCAGTATTTT
TRBV19	TRBJ2-5	once	TRBD1	CASSTPGQGQETQYF	TGTGCCAGTAGCACCCCGGGACAGGGTCAAGAGACCCAGTACTTC
TRBV28	TRBJ1-5	-	TRBD1	CASSLTGDQPQHF	TGTGCCAGCAGTTTAACAGGGGATCAGCCCCAGCATTTT
TRBV4-2	TRBJ1-5	-	-	CASSQVWEGNQPQHF	TGTGCCAGCAGCCAAGTCTGGGAGGGCAATCAGCCCCAGCATTTT
TRBV29-1	TRBJ2-5	-	TRBD2	CSLQGTSGSYQETQYF	TGCTCCTTGCAGGGGACTAGCGGGAGCTACCAAGAGACCCAGTACTTC
TRBV29-1	TRBJ2-7	few	-	CSVEDQGPVGWNEQYF	TGCAGCGTTGAAGATCAGGGACCGGTAGGATGGAACGAGCAGTACTTC
TRBV4-1	TRBJ2-1	-	TRBD2	CASSDGLAGDNEQFF	TGCGCCAGCAGCGACGGACTAGCGGGGGACAATGAGCAGTTCTTC
TRBV2	TRBJ2-2	few	TRBD1	CAKRGPTGELFF	TGTGCCAAGAGGGGGCCCACCGGGGAGCTGTTTTTT
TRBV15	TRBJ1-5	few	-	CATSRTALDQPQHF	TGTGCCACCAGCAGGACAGCTCTAGATCAGCCCCAGCATTTT
TRBV7-2	TRBJ1-4	few	-	CASSFEREFNEKLFF	TGTGCCAGCAGCTTTGAGCGGGAATTTAATGAAAAACTGTTTTTT
TRBV5-4	TRBJ1-6	few	-	CASSFFSSYNSPLHF	TGTGCCAGCAGCTTTTTTAGCTCCTATAATTCACCCCTCCACTTT
TRBV15	TRBJ2-5	medium-sized	TRBD2	CATSKIAGETQYF	TGTGCCACCAGCAAGATAGCGGGAGAGACCCAGTACTTC
TRBV5-1	TRBJ2-5	few	-	CASSLDPGLGTQYF	TGCGCCAGCAGCTTGGACCCAGGGCTCGGGACCCAGTACTTC
TRBV4-1	TRBJ1-2	many	-	CASSQDARAFEGYTF	TGCGCCAGCAGCCAAGACGCCCGGGCCTTCGAAGGCTACACCTTC
TRBV30	TRBJ1-6	-	TRBD1	CAWSRDSNYNSPLHF	TGTGCCTGGAGTAGGGACAGTAACTATAATTCACCCCTCCACTTT
TRBV7-8	TRBJ2-7	-	TRBD2	CASSLLAVNYEQYF	TGTGCCAGCAGCTTGCTAGCGGTTAACTACGAGCAGTACTTC
TRBV9	TRBJ2-7	-	-	CASKADLPYEQYF	TGTGCCAGCAAGGCAGACTTACCCTACGAGCAGTACTTC
TRBV27	TRBJ2-7	-	-	CASSVSDVAYEQYF	TGTGCCAGCAGTGTTTCCGACGTAGCCTACGAGCAGTACTTC
TRBV28	TRBJ1-5	-	-	CASSKTDSNQPQHF	TGTGCCAGCAGTAAGACAGATAGCAATCAGCCCCAGCATTTT
TRBV7-9	TRBJ1-1	few	-	CASSLATGNTEAFF	TGTGCCAGCAGCTTAGCGACGGGGAACACTGAAGCTTTCTTT
TRBV14	TRBJ1-4	-	TRBD1	CASSQAGGFEKLFF	TGTGCCAGCAGCCAAGCAGGGGGCTTTGAAAAACTGTTTTTT
TRBV7-9	TRBJ2-7	-	-	CASSSPSGRASYEQYF	TGTGCCAGCAGCTCGCCCTCGGGGCGGGCCTCCTACGAGCAGTACTTC
TRBV11-2	TRBJ1-4	few	-	CASSLGPGKGEKLFF	TGTGCCAGCAGCTTAGGTCCGGGAAAGGGTGAAAAACTGTTTTTT
TRBV4-2	TRBJ1-4	-	-	CASSRVSPAANEKLFF	TGTGCCAGCAGCCGAGTGTCCCCGGCGGCTAATGAAAAACTGTTTTTT
TRBV5-6	TRBJ2-7	-	-	CASSLGLHEQYF	TGTGCCAGCAGCTTGGGCCTCCACGAGCAGTACTTC
TRBV28	TRBJ1-6	-	TRBD1	CASSATGRPSSPLHF	TGTGCCAGCAGTGCGACAGGGCGACCGTCTTCACCCCTCCACTTT
TRBV7-6	TRBJ1-3	-	-	CASGRLSSGNTIYF	TGTGCCAGCGGTCGGCTTAGCTCTGGAAACACCATATATTTT
TRBV5-1	TRBJ1-2	few	-	CASSLEGSAGYGYTF	TGCGCCAGCAGCTTGGAGGGGAGCGCAGGCTATGGCTACACCTTC
TRBV28	TRBJ1-3	-	-	CASRSGTSTIYF	TGTGCCAGCAGAAGTGGGACCTCCACCATATATTTT
TRBV30	TRBJ1-5	few	TRBD1	CAWRGTGNNQPQHF	TGTGCCTGGAGGGGGACAGGGAACAATCAGCCCCAGCATTTT
TRBV6-6	TRBJ1-5	-	-	CASSYSQRNQPQHF	TGTGCCAGCAGTTACTCACAGAGAAATCAGCCCCAGCATTTT
TRBV30	TRBJ1-2	-	-	CAGVQYYGYTF	TGTGCCGGAGTACAGTACTATGGCTACACCTTC
TRBV27	TRBJ1-1	-	-	CASSLSRSPNTEAFF	TGTGCCAGCAGTTTATCGCGCTCCCCAAACACTGAAGCTTTCTTT